The 14 T cell receptor beta chains given below trace back to one sample, sequenced in a study of cytomegalovirus exposure and HLA in healthy donors. The PCR ran on 60 Vbeta and 13 Jbeta primers. Generated by immunoSEQ multiplex PCR, the TCRdb table keeps only in-frame clones and is missing some. The sample holds about 180,000 clones; roughly 85% are singletons and the top ten take approximately 0.7%. What was sequenced was PBMCs. All receptors derive from a woman between 40 and 50 years old in good health and CMV-seronegative.

The rearrangement uses TRBV5-6 and TRBJ2-2, with a weak D call TRBD1 (5 bases). The CDR3 consists of 17 residues. In germline, CDR1 is SGHDT, CDR2 YYEEEE. The V end lost 6 bases, the J end lost 3 bases, and 21 bases lay between the germline ends. The CDR3 here is CASTALGAGLYTGELFF. The CDR3 DNA is TGTGCCAGCACCGCTCTAGGGGCCGGCCTTTACACCGGGGAGCTGTTTTTT.

The V call is TRBV19, the J call TRBJ1-5; perhaps TRBD1 as D (6 bases). The CDR3 length is 14 residues. V lost 5 bases and J lost 5, with 13 bases in between. Germline V gives CDR1 LNHDA, CDR2 SQIVND (reference sequence). The CDR3: CASSRDIPDQPQHF. The CDR3 DNA follows: TGTGCCAGTAGTCGGGACATCCCTGATCAGCCCCAGCATTTT. The variable domain in full, with the rest retrieved from reference TRBV19 and TRBJ1-5, is DGGITQSPKYLFRKEGQNVTLSCEQNLNHDAMYWYRQDPGQGLRLIYYSQIVNDFQKGDIAEGYSVSREKKESFPLTVTSAQKNPTAFYLCASSRDIPDQPQHFGDGTRLSIL.

There are a few counts of this clone. The chain combines TRBV5-1 with TRBJ1-3; no clear D. Germline loops: CDR1 SGHRS, CDR2 YFSETQ. CDR3 length: 16 residues. Trimming removed 0 bases from V and 0 bases from J, with 10 bases in between. In DNA form, the CDR3 reads TGCGCCAGCAGCTTGGTCGGGGAGGGCTCTGGAAACACCATATATTTT. This encodes CASSLVGEGSGNTIYF.

The V call is TRBV18, the J call TRBJ2-7; 16 bases fit TRBD2. CDR3 length equals 20 residues. Trimming removed 4 bases from V and 0 bases from J; junction bases left unmatched: 12. Germline loops: CDR1 KGHSH, CDR2 LQKENI. For the CDR3, the DNA is TGTGCCAGCTCACAAGTAGGGCCGGGACTAGCGGGAGGGAGCTCCTACGAGCAGTACTTC. Protein: CASSQVGPGLAGGSSYEQYF.

The chain is built from TRBV10-3 and TRBJ1-2, with 10 bases fitting TRBD1. The ends lost 5 bases at V and 3 bases at J; junction bases unmatched: 9. The CDR3 runs 16 residues. Germline V CDR1 and CDR2: ENHRY, SYGVKD. CDR3 sequence reads: CAISRDRGRTDYGYTF. CDR3 nucleotides: TGTGCCATCAGTCGAGACAGGGGGCGAACTGACTATGGCTACACCTTC.

V and J are TRBV5-8 and TRBJ2-1, with 14 nucleotides matching TRBD2. CDR3 length: 15 residues. Germline values: CDR1 SGHTS, CDR2 YDEGEE. Trimming cost V 4 bases and J 9 bases; bases outside gene matches: 6. For the CDR3, the DNA is TGTGCCAGCAGCCAGGGACTAGCGGGAGTAGTTGAGCAGTTCTTC. It yields the protein CASSQGLAGVVEQFF.

This sequence joins TRBV28 and TRBJ1-5; D is ambiguous. Trimming pared 5 bases from V and 2 bases from J, leaving 10 bases between. The CDR3 extends over 14 amino acids. Germline CDR1 is MDHEN and CDR2 is SYDVKM. The CDR3 DNA follows: TGTGCCAGCAGTCGCAACATGGGCAATCAGCCCCAGCATTTT. Encoded protein: CASSRNMGNQPQHF.

The gene calls are TRBV10-1 and TRBJ2-5; 8 bases are shared with TRBD1. Trimming cost V 4 bases and J 5 bases; bases outside gene matches: 9. The CDR3 runs to 15 residues. Germline V gives CDR1 WNHNN, CDR2 SYGVQD (reference sequence). DNA for the CDR3: TGCGCCAGCAGTGGACAGGGGTCGGATTATGAGACCCAGTACTTC. Its translation is CASSGQGSDYETQYF.

V is TRBV2 and J is TRBJ2-6; D unclear. Germline CDR1 is SNHLY and CDR2 is FYNNEI. The V gene lost 4 bases and the J gene lost 1 base, with 8 bases spanning the gap. This CDR3 is built from 15 residues. The CDR3 reads CASSAWRSGANVLTF. The DNA of the CDR3 is TGTGCCAGCAGTGCCTGGCGGTCTGGGGCCAACGTCCTGACTTTC. Full variable domain (missing parts from reference TRBV2 and TRBJ2-6): EPEVTQTPSHQVTQMGQEVILRCVPISNHLYFYWYRQILGQKVEFLVSFYNNEISEKSEIFDDQFSVERPDGSNFTLKIRSTKLEDSAMYFCASSAWRSGANVLTFGAGSRLTVL.

The genes are TRBV23-1 and TRBJ2-3, with TRBD1 matching over 8 bases. TRBV23-1 is recorded as an ORF, its role being uncertain. There are 16 residues in the CDR3. Trimming removed 2 bases from V and 0 bases from J; junction bases left unmatched: 4. The CDR3 sequence is CASSQRTGPSTDTQYF. Written as DNA, the CDR3 is TGCGCCAGCAGTCAACGGACAGGGCCTAGCACAGATACGCAGTATTTT.

The V gene is TRBV7-9, the J gene TRBJ2-5; D unresolved. The V and J ends lost 5 bases and 1 base respectively, with 14 bases between them. CDR3 length: 15 residues. CDR1 is SEHNR and CDR2 is FQNEAQ in the germline V gene (reference sequence). CDR3 sequence reads: CASSEKWRLQETQYF. The DNA for the CDR3 is TGTGCCAGCAGCGAGAAATGGAGACTCCAAGAGACCCAGTACTTC. The entire variable domain, with the rest obtained from reference TRBV7-9 and TRBJ2-5, is as follows: DTGVSQNPRHKITKRGQNVTFRCDPISEHNRLYWYRQTLGQGPEFLTYFQNEAQLEKSRLLSDRFSAERPKGSFSTLEIQRTEQGDSAMYLCASSEKWRLQETQYFGPGTRLLVL.

V gene TRBV2 combines with J gene TRBJ2-3; 14 bases are shared with TRBD2. Germline values: CDR1 SNHLY, CDR2 FYNNEI. The V and J ends lost 8 bases and 1 base, in that order; junction bases with no gene match: 11. This CDR3 is 18 amino acids long. CDR3 nucleotide sequence: TGTGCCAGCTCGGACGGGACTAGCGGGGGAGGGGGCACAGATACGCAGTATTTT. Its translation is CASSDGTSGGGGTDTQYF.

The chain uses TRBV7-9 and TRBJ1-2; the match to TRBD1 covers 11 bases. Germline V gene data show CDR1 as SEHNR and CDR2 as FQNEAQ (reference sequence). The V segment lost 6 bases and the J segment 4 bases; nucleotides outside the gene matches: 7. The length of the CDR3 is 15 residues. The DNA for the CDR3 is TGTGCCAGCAGAGCCTCCGGGACAGGGGGCTATGGCTACACCTTC. This sequence encodes CASRASGTGGYGYTF.

This sequence joins TRBV29-1 and TRBJ2-1; TRBD2 is a possible D gene (6 bases). The CDR3 contains 15 residues. Germline CDR1 reads SQVTM; CDR2 reads ANQGSEA. V shed 5 bases and J shed 0 bases, with 14 bases lying between them. The CDR3 loop reads CSVQLPGSSYNEQFF. The CDR3 region has the DNA TGCAGCGTTCAACTCCCCGGGAGCTCCTACAATGAGCAGTTCTTC.